This record looks at one T cell receptor (beta chain) sequence and its context. The antigen remains undetermined. This same CDR3 is encoded by further DNA sequences in the sample. This entry is derived from a study of CD8+ T cells in alopecia areata. Study summary: Percent affected scalp area, the SALT score, rated treated patients' severity.

Findings and limits, study-wide: Scalp clonality, along with expanded CD8+ clones among the top 100, was significantly decreased by tofacitinib. It was observed that many expanded lesional clones persisted in scalp and blood during tofacitinib.

Following RNA extraction, reverse transcription yielded cDNA that acted as the sequencing template. Profiling relied on immunoSEQ multiplex PCR, and the TCRdb table lists in-frame clones only, not all of them. The sample carries 190,000 or so clones, 58% recorded once. Trimming shortened V by 0 bases and J by 1 base, and 8 bases separated the two germline ends. Germline V CDR1 and CDR2: MGHRA, YSYEKL. CDR3 length: 15 amino acids. Described treatment: oral pan-JAK inhibitor, 5-10 mg twice daily. Those with alopecia areata gave lesional scalp punch biopsies and peripheral blood. The TCR sequence derives from a human donor with alopecia areata. The V call is TRBV4-1, the J call TRBJ2-3; D is ambiguous. The specimen comprised CD4+ T cells sorted from blood, sampled at week 24, from a patient treated with tofacitinib. CDR3 loop: CASSQDSRGTDTQYF. DNA for the CDR3: TGCGCCAGCAGCCAAGATAGTAGGGGCACAGATACGCAGTATTTT.